Listed below are T cell receptor beta chains from one sample, sequenced in a study of cytomegalovirus exposure and HLA in healthy donors. TCRdb's table, derived via immunoSEQ multiplex PCR, lists solely in-frame clones and lacks some. The sample yields 100,000 to 150,000 clones, less than 85% seen once. The sequencing input was PBMCs. These receptors all stem from a man aged 30 to 45 in good health and CMV-seropositive. The CDR3 runs from the conserved cysteine through the conserved F or W. A D gene is named only where the DNA matches it firmly. Expanded clones are given a class, and other clones once, few, many or no size at all.

.	TRBV5-1	TRBD2	TRBJ2-5	CASSLMASGAQETQYF	TGCGCCAGCAGCTTGATGGCTAGCGGGGCCCAAGAGACCCAGTACTTC
.	TRBV6-1	TRBD1	TRBJ2-1	CASVSTGPYNEQFF	TGTGCCAGCGTTTCGACAGGGCCTTACAATGAGCAGTTCTTC
few	TRBV30	.	TRBJ2-7	CAWRTGYEQYF	TGTGCCTGGAGGACAGGCTACGAGCAGTACTTC
.	TRBV28	TRBD1	TRBJ2-7	CASSPNSRGNSEQYF	TGTGCCAGCAGTCCGAATTCCAGGGGGAACTCTGAGCAGTACTTC
once	TRBV4-1	TRBD1	TRBJ1-5	CASSQVQGQGDQPQHF	TGCGCCAGCAGCCAAGTTCAGGGACAGGGGGATCAGCCCCAGCATTTT
.	TRBV6-6	.	TRBJ1-1	CASSTAGQETNTEAFF	TGTGCCAGCAGTACCGCCGGTCAAGAAACGAACACTGAAGCTTTCTTT
once	TRBV5-1	TRBD1	TRBJ2-3	CASSPRQGPDTQYF	TGCGCCAGCAGCCCCAGACAGGGCCCAGATACGCAGTATTTT
.	TRBV29-1	TRBD2	TRBJ2-5	CSVVLAGVETQYF	TGCAGCGTCGTACTAGCGGGGGTGGAGACCCAGTACTTC
.	TRBV19	TRBD1	TRBJ1-5	CASSITTGNQPQHF	TGTGCCAGTAGTATCACGACAGGGAACCAGCCCCAGCATTTT
.	TRBV5-5	.	TRBJ1-4	CASSRWGGYGATNEKLFF	TGTGCCAGCAGCAGATGGGGGGGGTACGGAGCAACTAATGAAAAACTGTTTTTT
.	TRBV9	TRBD1	TRBJ2-3	CASSVPSRPQGASTDTQYF	TGTGCCAGCAGCGTCCCATCCCGGCCCCAGGGGGCTAGCACAGATACGCAGTATTTT
.	TRBV2	.	TRBJ2-1	CASSFRDTSYNEQFF	TGTGCCAGCAGTTTCCGGGACACCTCCTACAATGAGCAGTTCTTC
.	TRBV29-1	.	TRBJ2-7	CSGETAYEQYF	TGCAGCGGCGAGACAGCATACGAGCAGTACTTC
.	TRBV7-8	TRBD1	TRBJ1-1	CASSRRQGTMMNTEAFF	TGTGCCAGCAGCCGTAGACAGGGGACTATGATGAACACTGAAGCTTTCTTT